A single sample is the source of the 12 T cell receptor beta chains below, sequenced in a study of Graves' ophthalmopathy and Graves' hyperthyroidism. Using RNA transcripts, the TCR beta CDR3 regions were amplified. Scientists carried out first-round RT-PCR using HTBI primers and then a second-round multiplex PCR. TCRdb itself ran the multiplex PCR reads through MiXCR, one entry per CDR3 protein. The repertoire holds 740,000 or so distinct CDR3 sequences, around 40% seen once, with 44% in the top ten. Sequenced: peripheral blood. These receptors all come from an adult man with Graves' ophthalmopathy.

As regards this clonotype: This may be a read error, as it is one base from a much larger clone. Here the CDR3 DNA reads TGTGCCAGCAGCTTAGAGGGGTCCGTTCAAGAGACCCAGTACTTC. Translating it yields CASSLEGSVQETQYF. This sequence joins TRBV7-6 and TRBJ2-5, with TRBD1 as a possible D gene (5 bases). V was shortened by 1 base and J by 2 bases, with 11 bases between the two germline ends. CDR1 and CDR2 (germline): SGHVS, FNYEAQ. The CDR3 is 15 amino acids.

This rearrangement joins TRBV15 to TRBJ1-2, with D perhaps TRBD1 (5 bases). V lost 3 bases and J 12 bases, leaving 11 bases between the germline ends. Germline CDR1 reads LNHNV; CDR2 reads YYDKDF (reference sequence). The CDR3 runs to 11 residues. DNA for the CDR3: TGTGCCACCAGCAGGACAGCGGGAAACACCTTC. Translated: CATSRTAGNTF. The entire variable domain, with the rest obtained from reference TRBV15 and TRBJ1-2, is as follows: DAMVIQNPRYQVTQFGKPVTLSCSQTLNHNVMYWYQQKSSQAPKLLFHYYDKDFNNEADTPDNFQSRRPNTSFCFLDIRSPGLGDTAMYLCATSRTAGNTFGSGTRLTVV.

V is TRBV7-9 and J is TRBJ1-4; TRBD1 aligns across 12 bases. Germline loops: CDR1 SEHNR, CDR2 FQNEAQ (reference sequence). The V and J ends lost 0 bases and 6 bases, in that order; junction bases with no gene match: 2. The CDR3 runs to 16 residues. The CDR3 reads CASSLAGTGGYEKLFF. The CDR3 region has the DNA TGTGCCAGCAGCTTAGCCGGGACAGGGGGCTATGAAAAACTGTTTTTT.

This clonotype has a single count. The chain combines TRBV2 with TRBJ2-2; 11 bases agree with TRBD1. Looked up from germline, CDR1 is SNHLY and CDR2 is FYNNEI. The CDR3 spans 18 residues. V lost 0 bases, J lost 1 base, and 4 bases stayed unmatched. The CDR3 bases are TGTGCCAGCAGTGAAGCTGGACAGGGGGCAGGGAACACCGGGGAGCTGTTTTTT. As protein: CASSEAGQGAGNTGELFF.

CDR3 nucleotide sequence: TGTGCCAGCAGCTTGGCGGGACAGGGGCAGTGGGAGACCCAGTACTTC. Protein sequence: CASSLAGQGQWETQYF. The chain is built from TRBV7-2 and TRBJ2-5; 10 bases are shared with TRBD1. CDR3 size: 16 residues. Germline V gene sequence: CDR1 SGHTA, CDR2 FQGNSA. J lost 5 bases, V lost 3 bases, and 9 bases had no gene match.

A few counts support this clonotype. V is TRBV7-9 and J is TRBJ2-7, with 7 bases aligning to TRBD1. This CDR3 has 15 residues. With V trimmed by 5 bases and J by 1 base, 8 bases remained unmatched. Germline assignment: CDR1 SEHNR and CDR2 FQNEAQ (reference sequence). CDR3 DNA: TGTGCCAGCAGCATTTCAGACAGGGATTCCTACGAGCAGTACTTC. Amino acids: CASSISDRDSYEQYF.

Comments on this clonotype: This clone may be a read error of a much larger clone one base away. The chain combines TRBV5-4 with TRBJ1-1; D may be TRBD1 (6 bases). The CDR3 is 13 residues long. V lost 1 base and J 4 bases, leaving 8 bases between the germline ends. Looked up from germline, CDR1 is SGHNT and CDR2 is YYREEE (reference sequence). In nucleotides, the CDR3 is TGTGCCAGCAGCTTGACAGGGTTCACTGAAGCTTTCTTT. It codes for CASSLTGFTEAFF.

Regarding this clonotype: A much bigger clone sits one base away, suggesting this may be a read error. The CDR3 DNA sequence: TGTACCAGCAGCTTTTACTCACAAGAGACCCAGTACTTC. Translating gives CTSSFYSQETQYF. This chain uses TRBV7-9 with TRBJ2-5; D remains unclear. This CDR3 is 13 amino acids long. CDR1 is SEHNR and CDR2 is FQNEAQ in the germline V gene (reference sequence).

This clonotype was observed at least ten times. The rearrangement uses TRBV2 and TRBJ1-2, with 7 bases fitting TRBD1. The germline CDR1 and CDR2 sequences are SNHLY and FYNNEI. Trimming at V came to 7 bases and at J to 2 bases, leaving 7 bases not matched to a gene. This CDR3 is 14 amino acids long. In nucleotides, the CDR3 is TGTGCCAGCACCTACTTGGACAGGAACTATGGCTACACCTTC. It translates to CASTYLDRNYGYTF.

This clonotype has ten or more counts. This chain connects TRBV7-9 to TRBJ2-5, with TRBD2 as a possible D gene (5 bases). Trimming pared 5 bases from V and 9 bases from J, leaving 10 bases between. The CDR3 runs 11 residues. Germline V gives CDR1 SEHNR, CDR2 FQNEAQ (reference sequence). The CDR3 DNA follows: TGTGCCAGCAGCCCCCAGAGGGCCCAGTACTTC. It encodes CASSPQRAQYF.

There are many counts of this clonotype. The chain employs TRBV9 and TRBJ2-5; maybe TRBD2 (6 bases). This CDR3 has 14 amino acids. Germline values: CDR1 SGDLS, CDR2 YYNGEE. V lost 3 bases, J lost 1 base, and 10 bases lay in between. CDR3 residues: CASSARDSQETQYF. The CDR3 DNA reads as TGTGCCAGCAGCGCGCGGGACTCCCAAGAGACCCAGTACTTC.

The chain couples TRBV29-1 to TRBJ2-5; no clear D gene. Germline values: CDR1 SQVTM, CDR2 ANQGSEA. There are 15 residues in the CDR3. V lost 8 bases and J lost 4, with 23 bases in between. This CDR3 reads CSSPPSLGKSETQYF. Written as DNA, the CDR3 is TGCAGCTCACCACCGTCACTGGGGAAATCAGAGACCCAGTACTTC.